This T cell receptor (beta chain) was sequenced during a study of shared clonotypes between healthy human individuals. The repertoire was sequenced with immunoSEQ multiplex PCR; TCRdb's copy has only in-frame clones and lacks some. The profile shows over a million clones, 95% to 99% of them singletons. This CDR3 contains 15 residues. V trimming: 5 bases; J trimming: 5 bases; junction bases outside the gene matches: 11. CDR1 is SGHVS, CDR2 FQNEAQ, per germline. A word on this clone: What it binds is not known.

General study findings and limits: Naive subsets generally exceeded memory subsets in estimated richness. Non-shared clonotypes were found to have lower generation probabilities than the clonotypes that were shared by all four of the sorted-subset donors.

Sequencing was carried out using naive CD4+ T cells sorted from blood. Indicated subset: CD45RA+ positively selected. This sequence joins TRBV7-8 and TRBJ2-7, with 8 bases matching TRBD2. This clonotype was sampled from a man aged 30-40 years in good health. The CDR3: CASSPHSAGEDEQYF. The CDR3 nucleotides read TGTGCCAGCAGCCCGCATTCAGCGGGAGAGGACGAGCAGTACTTC.